The 18 T cell receptor beta chains in this list originate from one sample, sequenced in a study of STAT3 mutations in large granular lymphocyte leukemia. TCRdb's copy holds only in-frame clones and misses some; the assay was immunoSEQ multiplex PCR. The table has about 4,600 clones, about 49% seen once. Study-level points and caveats: Every T-LGLL patient had at least one immunodominant TCRbeta clonotype.

Antigens for these TCRs are unknown. The source material was peripheral blood mononuclear cells. These receptors were obtained from a man aged 55 to 69 with T-cell large granular lymphocyte leukemia. Some clones in this sample may be carry-over from other donors' samples.

This chain links TRBV18 with TRBJ2-2, with a tentative D call TRBD1 (5 bases). Looked up from germline, CDR1 is KGHSH and CDR2 is LQKENI. V was cut by 3 bases and J by 6 bases, with 8 bases left in between. The CDR3 is 13 residues long. In DNA, the CDR3 is TGTGCCAGCTCACCCTCAGGGCCCGGGGAGCTGTTTTTT. Protein product: CASSPSGPGELFF.

The chain joins TRBV7-2 to TRBJ2-1, with TRBD1 identical over 12 bases. V shed 6 bases, J shed 7 bases, and the junction held 7 bases outside the gene matches. The CDR3 sequence is 15 residues long. Germline CDR1 is SGHTA and CDR2 is FQGNSA. The CDR3 DNA sequence: TGTGCCAGCAGAGGGGGACAGGGGGCGCGGAATGAGCAGTTCTTC. Translating gives CASRGGQGARNEQFF.

This chain links TRBV5-3 with TRBJ2-7; D not resolved. TRBV5-3 is identified as an open reading frame with a role that is uncertain. CDR3 size: 13 residues. Trimming removed 0 bases at V and 2 bases at J, with 6 bases between. CDR3 region: CARSLEPAYEQYF. The DNA for the CDR3 is TGTGCCAGAAGCTTGGAGCCAGCCTACGAGCAGTACTTC.

The chain employs TRBV30 and TRBJ1-5; D remains ambiguous. V was pared by 1 base and J by 2 bases, with 9 bases between. The CDR3 is 14 residues long. Germline CDR1 is GTSNPN and CDR2 is SVGIG (reference sequence). CDR3 region: CAWSARRGNQPQHF. As DNA, the CDR3 is TGTGCCTGGAGTGCTCGCCGGGGCAATCAGCCCCAGCATTTT. Drawing the rest from reference TRBV30 and TRBJ1-5, the complete variable domain is SQTIHQWPATLVQPVGSPLSLECTVEGTSNPNLYWYRQAAGRGLQLLFYSVGIGQISSEVPQNLSASRPQDRQFILSSKKLLLSDSGFYLCAWSARRGNQPQHFGDGTRLSIL.

The rearrangement links TRBV5-1 to TRBJ1-1; no clear D gene. V gave up 4 bases and J gave up 3 bases, with 4 bases separating them. The V gene's germline CDR1 is SGHRS and CDR2 YFSETQ. CDR3 size: 11 residues. Here the CDR3 reads CASSGDTEAFF. CDR3 nucleotides: TGCGCCAGCAGCGGAGACACTGAAGCTTTCTTT.

This clone has a handful of counts. The J gene is TRBJ2-7, the V gene TRBV7-9; D not resolved. The V end was cut by 4 bases, the J end by 7 bases, with 14 bases between. From germline, CDR1 is SEHNR and CDR2 FQNEAQ (reference sequence). This CDR3 contains 13 residues. The CDR3 reads CASSSQFNGEQYV. The CDR3 DNA follows: TGTGCCAGCAGCTCCCAGTTCAATGGGGAGCAGTACGTC.

The chain has TRBV6-1 and TRBJ1-4, with D possibly matching TRBD1 (5 bases). This CDR3 is 13 amino acids long. With 4 bases removed from V and 8 bases from J, the gap between germline ends came to 11 bases. From germline, CDR1 is MNHNS and CDR2 SASEGT. The CDR3 loop reads CASSGGWSEKLFF. In DNA form, the CDR3 reads TGTGCCAGCAGTGGGGGGTGGTCCGAAAAACTGTTTTTT.

The chain employs TRBV30 and TRBJ1-6; a weak D match, TRBD1 (5 bases). Deletions cut 3 bases from V and 9 bases from J, with 9 bases between. The CDR3 runs 12 residues. Germline CDR1 GTSNPN, CDR2 SVGIG (reference sequence). The CDR3 DNA sequence: TGTGCCTGGAGCAGGGCCGCTTCACCCCTCCACTTT. Protein product: CAWSRAASPLHF.

By sample share, this clone is medium-sized. The rearrangement links TRBV6-5 to TRBJ1-5; D is perhaps TRBD1 (5 bases). The CDR3 runs 13 residues. V was cut by 5 bases and J by 6 bases, with 11 bases left in between. Germline values: CDR1 MNHEY, CDR2 SVGAGI. CDR3 bases: TGTGCCAGCAGTCCTGACAGTGTTCAGCCCCAGCATTTT. Its translation is CASSPDSVQPQHF.

CDR3: CSVDGIANSRDTQYF. The CDR3 coding sequence is TGCAGCGTTGATGGGATTGCCAATAGTAGGGATACGCAGTATTTT. The chain carries TRBV29-1 and TRBJ2-3; no clear D. The CDR3 extends over 15 amino acids. V gave up 3 bases and J gave up 6 bases, with 19 bases separating them. Germline loops: CDR1 SQVTM, CDR2 ANQGSEA.

There are a few counts of this clone. The J gene is TRBJ2-5, the V gene TRBV30; D possibly corresponds to TRBD1 (6 bases). Between the trimmed V and J ends, which lost 7 bases and 5 bases, there was a span of 11 bases. Germline V gene lookup returns CDR1 GTSNPN and CDR2 SVGIG (reference sequence). This CDR3 spans 11 amino acids. The CDR3 DNA follows: TGTGCCTTACAGGGCTTTGAGACCCAGTACTTC. It yields the protein CALQGFETQYF.

The chain links TRBV6-6 to TRBJ2-7; D call uncertain. V shed 0 bases and J shed 3 bases, with 9 bases lying between them. The CDR3 has 14 amino acids. Germline V gene data show CDR1 as MNHNY and CDR2 as SVGAGI (reference sequence). For the CDR3, the DNA is TGTGCCAGCAGTTACTCTACAGACAACTACGAGCAGTACTTC. Translated, it gives CASSYSTDNYEQYF.

This clone came up a few times. The chain couples TRBV29-1 to TRBJ1-2; no firm D call. The CDR3 runs to 15 residues. Between the trimmed V and J ends, which lost 0 bases and 5 bases, there was a span of 16 bases. The germline V gene encodes CDR1 SQVTM and CDR2 ANQGSEA. CDR3 protein: CSVEDLGLAAYGYTF. The CDR3 coding sequence is TGCAGCGTTGAAGATCTAGGATTGGCAGCATATGGCTACACCTTC. The full variable domain, in which reference TRBV29-1 and TRBJ1-2 provide the parts outside the CDR3, is SAVISQKPSRDICQRGTSLTIQCQVDSQVTMMFWYRQQPGQSLTLIATANQGSEATYESGFVIDKFPISRPNLTFSTLTVSNMSPEDSSIYLCSVEDLGLAAYGYTFGSGTRLTVV.

CDR3 sequence (DNA): TGTGCCAGCAGCCTTCTTGGGGGGACTTCTCACAATGAGCAGTTCTTC. It encodes CASSLLGGTSHNEQFF. V usage is TRBV7-2 and J usage is TRBJ2-1; possible D gene TRBD2, 6 bases. The CDR3 consists of 16 residues. V lost 5 bases and J 5 bases, leaving 19 bases between the germline ends. CDR1 is SGHTA and CDR2 is FQGNSA in the germline V gene.

The genes are TRBV13 and TRBJ1-1, with D perhaps TRBD1 (6 bases). The CDR3 loop spans 12 amino acids. Trimming shortened V by 1 base and J by 8 bases, and 8 bases separated the two germline ends. Germline V gives CDR1 PRHDT, CDR2 FYEKMQ (reference sequence). This chain's CDR3 is CASSLAGVEAFF. The CDR3 DNA reads as TGTGCCAGCAGCTTAGCAGGGGTCGAAGCTTTCTTT.

By its share, this clone is medium-sized. The chain has TRBV29-1 and TRBJ1-2; no clear D gene. The CDR3 is 10 residues long. Between the trimmed V and J ends, which lost 3 bases and 4 bases, there was a span of 3 bases. Germline CDR1 and CDR2: SQVTM and ANQGSEA. CDR3 sequence (DNA): TGCAGCGTTGATAGCTATGGCTACACCTTC. It yields the protein CSVDSYGYTF. Full variable domain (outside the CDR3, taken from reference TRBV29-1 and TRBJ1-2): SAVISQKPSRDICQRGTSLTIQCQVDSQVTMMFWYRQQPGQSLTLIATANQGSEATYESGFVIDKFPISRPNLTFSTLTVSNMSPEDSSIYLCSVDSYGYTFGSGTRLTVV.

Only a few counts were recorded for this clone. This chain joins TRBV7-9 and TRBJ2-7, with D hard to call. Trimming removed 4 bases at V and 3 bases at J, with 4 bases between. Germline CDR1 reads SEHNR; CDR2 reads FQNEAQ (reference sequence). CDR3 size: 11 residues. The CDR3 DNA sequence: TGTGCCAGCAGCTCGGACTACGAGCAGTACTTC. This sequence encodes CASSSDYEQYF.

This clone is medium-sized within its sample. This chain links TRBV18 with TRBJ2-4; a weak D match, TRBD2 (5 bases). CDR1 KGHSH and CDR2 LQKENI come from the germline V gene. Trimming pared 0 bases from V and 8 bases from J, leaving 11 bases between. The length of the CDR3 is 14 residues. The CDR3 sequence is CASSPPVERDIQYF. The CDR3 nucleotides are TGTGCCAGCTCACCACCGGTCGAGAGGGACATTCAGTACTTC.